This is a list of T cell receptor beta chains from one sample in a study of blood T cell repertoires in COVID-19. Some clones are missing from TCRdb's copy, which holds only in-frame ones; the method was immunoSEQ multiplex PCR. The sample includes 68,000 or so clones, roughly 85% of them seen just once. Sequenced material: peripheral blood. Receptor source: a human donor in a cohort sampled during active COVID-19. Each CDR3 is given with its conserved first and last residue. A D gene is named only where the DNA matches it firmly. The size entry is marked missing in some rows and otherwise reads once, few, many or a size class.

d_call clone_size j_call cdr3_length v_call cdr3_nt cdr3_aa
NA NA TRBJ2-3 14 TRBV5-1 TGCGCCAGCAGTCTAGGACAGCGCACAGATACGCAGTATTTT CASSLGQRTDTQYF
TRBD1 NA TRBJ2-3 16 TRBV5-4 TGTGCCAGCAGCGTCCGTGTGACAGGGATCACAGATACGCAGTATTTT CASSVRVTGITDTQYF
NA NA TRBJ1-1 14 TRBV6-2/TRBV6-3 TGTGCCAGCAGTTACGGGGCCCCGACAGGAGAAGGTTTCTTT CASSYGAPTGEGFF
NA NA TRBJ2-3 14 TRBV19 TGTGCCAGTAACGTCGGGAGTGGCACAGATACGCAGTATTTT CASNVGSGTDTQYF
NA NA TRBJ2-3 14 TRBV10-3 TGTGCCATCAGTTCAGGGGTTAGCGCAGATACGCAGTATTTT CAISSGVSADTQYF
NA NA TRBJ2-7 14 TRBV7-6 TGTGCCAGCAGCTTAGTACGGGACACTTACGAGCAGTACTTC CASSLVRDTYEQYF
TRBD1 NA TRBJ2-3 18 TRBV27 TGTGCCAGCAGTTTACAAGGACAGGGGTATTGGGACACAGATACGCAGTATTTT CASSLQGQGYWDTDTQYF
TRBD1 NA TRBJ1-2 14 TRBV9 TGTGCCAGCAGCCTCAACAGGGGGTCCTATGGCTACACCTTC CASSLNRGSYGYTF
NA NA TRBJ2-3 18 TRBV5-1 TGCGCCAGCAGCCAAGATGCCCAGGGGCTCGCCCCAAGAGATACGCAGTATTTT CASSQDAQGLAPRDTQYF
TRBD1 NA TRBJ1-2 15 TRBV7-9 TGTGCCAGCAGCTTAGGGCCAGGGGGCGCTTGGGGCTACACCTTC CASSLGPGGAWGYTF
NA few TRBJ2-1 15 TRBV11-3 TGTGCCAGCAGCTTTAGCGGACGCTCCTACAATGAGCAGTTCTTC CASSFSGRSYNEQFF
TRBD1 NA TRBJ2-3 15 TRBV18 TGTGCCAGCTCGGCCACCAGGGGGAGCACAGATACGCAGTATTTT CASSATRGSTDTQYF
NA NA TRBJ2-7 13 TRBV10-3 TGTGCCATCAGTGAGGGGGGGAACTACGAGCAGTACTTC CAISEGGNYEQYF
TRBD1 few TRBJ1-2 14 TRBV2 TGTGCCAGCAGGACGACAGGGATTAACTATGGCTACACCTTC CASRTTGINYGYTF
NA NA TRBJ1-1 15 TRBV5-1 TGCGCCAGCAGCTATAACGGAGAAGTGCACACTGAAGCTTTCTTT CASSYNGEVHTEAFF
TRBD1 NA TRBJ2-7 15 TRBV9 TGTGCCAGCAGCAACGGACAGGGGGGCTCCTACGAGCAGTACTTC CASSNGQGGSYEQYF
NA NA TRBJ2-7 14 TRBV10-2 TGCGCCAGCAAGCTGGAGGGAGCAACCTACGAGCAGTACTTC CASKLEGATYEQYF
TRBD2 NA TRBJ2-7 15 TRBV7-3 TGTGCCAGCAGCTTACACCCGGGGGGACCCTACGAGCAGTACTTC CASSLHPGGPYEQYF
TRBD2 few TRBJ2-7 16 TRBV30 TGTGCCTGGAGGGCGTACTCTCGGGGAGGGCCCCTCGAGCAGTACTTC CAWRAYSRGGPLEQYF